A single sample is the source of the 22 T cell receptor beta chains below, sequenced in a study of OX40 agonist ivuxolimab in advanced cancers. Repertoires were generated with immunoSEQ multiplex PCR, while TCRdb's copy carries only in-frame clones and drops some. The sample has approximately 60,000 clones; about four fifths are singletons. This material consisted of CD4+ or CD8+ T cells sorted from blood, taken in a trial of the OX40 agonist ivuxolimab. The receptors come from an adult with an advanced solid tumor such as melanoma, head and neck, liver or kidney cancer.

About this clone itself: The junction departs from germline at one end; a sequencing error may be responsible. This chain connects TRBV6-1 to TRBJ2-2; D unresolved. This CDR3 has 15 amino acids. Germline V CDR1 and CDR2: MNHNS, SASEGT. The CDR3 bases are TGTGCCAGCAGGGAAGGCGGTCCGAACACCGGGGAGCTGTTTTTT. This codes for CASREGGPNTGELFF.

The chain links TRBV19 to TRBJ1-5; D gene ambiguous. The germline V and J ends were trimmed by 10 bases and 7 bases, with 14 bases remaining between them. CDR1 LNHDA and CDR2 SQIVND come from the germline V gene (reference sequence). This CDR3 is built from 12 residues. The CDR3 DNA sequence: TGTGCCACTGACCCGATCAAGCAGCCCCAGCATTTT. Amino acids: CATDPIKQPQHF. Full variable domain (remainder filled in from reference TRBV19 and TRBJ1-5): DGGITQSPKYLFRKEGQNVTLSCEQNLNHDAMYWYRQDPGQGLRLIYYSQIVNDFQKGDIAEGYSVSREKKESFPLTVTSAQKNPTAFYLCATDPIKQPQHFGDGTRLSIL.

The genes are TRBV7-9 and TRBJ1-5, with D hard to call. V gave up 1 base and J gave up 1 base, with 5 bases separating them. This CDR3 has 14 residues. Germline V lookup: CDR1 SEHNR, CDR2 FQNEAQ (reference sequence). CDR3 in amino acids: CASSLEGSNQPQHF. CDR3 DNA sequence: TGTGCCAGCAGCTTAGAAGGCAGCAATCAGCCCCAGCATTTT.

The chain carries TRBV7-9 and TRBJ1-5; perhaps TRBD1 as D (6 bases). The V gene lost 4 bases and the J gene lost 4 bases, with 11 bases spanning the gap. This CDR3 contains 14 residues. Per germline, CDR1 SEHNR and CDR2 FQNEAQ (reference sequence). CDR3 residues: CASSSPDRNQPQHF. CDR3 coding DNA: TGTGCCAGCAGCTCTCCTGACAGGAATCAGCCCCAGCATTTT.

A remark on this clone: Sequence at one end of the junction differs from germline and may be a read error. This chain links TRBV7-3 with TRBJ2-1; 8 bases are a match to TRBD1. The germline gives CDR1 SGHTA, CDR2 FQGTGA. The CDR3 contains 16 residues. The CDR3 region has the DNA TGTGCCAGCAGTTTAATCTCCGGGACAGGTCACAATGAGCAGTTCTTC. Translated: CASSLISGTGHNEQFF.

CDR3 DNA sequence: TGTGCCAGCAGCCAAGAAGCGGGAGCTTACACCGGGGAGCTGTTTTTT. As protein: CASSQEAGAYTGELFF. The V call is TRBV4-2, the J call TRBJ2-2, with 8 bases that match TRBD2. The CDR3 is 16 amino acids. With 0 bases clipped from V and 3 bases from J, the junction kept 3 bases outside the gene matches. Germline V gene data show CDR1 as LGHNA and CDR2 as YNFKEQ.

This chain uses TRBV7-2 with TRBJ2-3; 8 bases are shared with TRBD2. Germline V CDR1 and CDR2: SGHTA, FQGNSA. With V trimmed by 2 bases and J by 4 bases, 5 bases remained unmatched. This CDR3 is 15 amino acids long. The CDR3 loop reads CASSLYGREADTQYF. CDR3 DNA sequence: TGTGCCAGCAGCTTATACGGGAGGGAGGCAGATACGCAGTATTTT.

V usage is TRBV4-3 and J usage is TRBJ1-4, with D possibly matching TRBD1 (6 bases). V was cut by 1 base and J by 0 bases, with 12 bases left in between. Per the germline V gene, CDR1 is LGHNA and CDR2 is YSLEER. The CDR3 extends over 17 amino acids. The CDR3 here is CASSQGLRQATNEKLFF. Written as DNA, the CDR3 is TGCGCCAGCAGCCAAGGGCTCCGACAGGCAACTAATGAAAAACTGTTTTTT.

V usage is TRBV6-5 and J usage is TRBJ2-2; 10 bases fit TRBD2. The CDR3 spans 15 residues. Germline V gene lookup returns CDR1 MNHEY and CDR2 SVGAGI. The trim removed 6 bases at V and 5 bases at J, leaving 6 bases unmatched. The DNA for the CDR3 is TGTGCCAGCAGGGCTAGCGGGAGTTATACCGGGGAGCTGTTTTTT. Residues: CASRASGSYTGELFF.

The chain combines TRBV7-3 with TRBJ1-1, with D hard to call. Germline values: CDR1 SGHTA, CDR2 FQGTGA. The CDR3 runs 15 residues. Between the trimmed V and J ends, which lost 4 bases and 0 bases, there was a span of 12 bases. CDR3 protein: CASSSFTRMNTEAFF. In DNA form, the CDR3 reads TGTGCCAGCAGCTCATTCACCCGGATGAACACTGAAGCTTTCTTT. Using reference TRBV7-3 and TRBJ1-1 for the parts outside the CDR3, the full variable domain is GAGVSQTPSNKVTEKGKYVELRCDPISGHTALYWYRQSLGQGPEFLIYFQGTGAADDSGLPNDRFFAVRPEGSVSTLKIQRTERGDSAVYLCASSSFTRMNTEAFFGQGTRLTVV.

To note about this clone: One end of the junction does not line up with germline, which may come from a read error. The chain recombines TRBV11-1 with TRBJ2-2, with 10 bases that match TRBD1. CDR1 is SGHAT and CDR2 is FQDESV in the germline V gene (reference sequence). The CDR3 covers 18 residues. CDR3 nucleotide sequence: TGTGCCAGCAGCTTTCCAGAAGAGACAGGGGGCGAACACCGGGGAGCTGTTTTT. Encoded protein: CASSFPEETGGEHRGAVF.

The chain recombines TRBV28 with TRBJ1-2; 8 bases are a match to TRBD1. The V gene's germline CDR1 is MDHEN and CDR2 SYDVKM. V was clipped by 10 bases and J by 8 bases; unmatched bases: 12. This CDR3 spans 13 amino acids. The CDR3 loop is CATKTGTGEGYTF. In DNA, the CDR3 is TGTGCCACCAAAACCGGGACAGGAGAAGGCTACACCTTC.

The V call is TRBV6-1, the J call TRBJ1-4; TRBD1 might be the D (6 bases). V was trimmed by 7 bases and J by 7 bases, leaving 19 bases between them. Germline assignment: CDR1 MNHNS and CDR2 SASEGT. The CDR3 is 15 residues long. CDR3 sequence: CASKEGGQISEKLFF. CDR3 nucleotide sequence: TGTGCCAGCAAGGAAGGGGGGCAGATTAGTGAAAAACTGTTTTTT.

This rearrangement joins TRBV6-4 to TRBJ1-1; 9 bases fit TRBD1. V lost 0 bases and J lost 6; bases outside the gene matches: 5. The CDR3 loop spans 15 amino acids. Germline V gives CDR1 MRHNA, CDR2 SNTAGT. Here the CDR3 DNA reads TGTGCCAGCAGTGACTCAGGGACAGGGTCCGCTGAAGCTTTCTTT. Translation: CASSDSGTGSAEAFF.

This chain connects TRBV6-1 to TRBJ2-7; TRBD1 might be the D (7 bases). Trimming took 1 base from V and 3 from J, leaving 13 bases between them. The CDR3 loop spans 15 amino acids. Germline CDR1 MNHNS, CDR2 SASEGT. The CDR3 DNA sequence: TGTGCCAGCAGTGAAGGGAGGGGACAGCACTACGAGCAGTACTTC. The encoded protein is CASSEGRGQHYEQYF.

V usage is TRBV27 and J usage is TRBJ2-1, with 7 bases lining up with TRBD1. J gave up 4 bases and V 5 bases, and 5 bases lay outside the gene matches. CDR1 is MNHEY, CDR2 SMNVEV, per germline (reference sequence). CDR3 length: 14 residues. As DNA, the CDR3 is TGTGCCAGCAGTAGACCGGGACAGTACAATGAGCAGTTCTTC. The encoded protein is CASSRPGQYNEQFF.

This clone has a handful of counts. The V gene is TRBV28, the J gene TRBJ1-5, with D maybe TRBD1 (5 bases). V was pared by 6 bases and J by 8 bases, with 23 bases between. Germline V gene lookup returns CDR1 MDHEN and CDR2 SYDVKM. The CDR3 spans 16 residues. CDR3: CASSPLGEGRIEPQHF. The CDR3 nucleotides read TGTGCCAGCAGCCCCCTAGGGGAAGGTCGTATAGAGCCCCAGCATTTT. Variable domain in full (rest from reference TRBV28 and TRBJ1-5): DVKVTQSSRYLVKRTGEKVFLECVQDMDHENMFWYRQDPGLGLRLIYFSYDVKMKEKGDIPEGYSVSREKKERFSLILESASTNQTSMYLCASSPLGEGRIEPQHFGDGTRLSIL.

The genes are TRBV4-1 and TRBJ2-7; D is unclear. There are 14 residues in the CDR3. The V gene's germline CDR1 is MGHRA and CDR2 YSYEKL. V was shortened by 1 base and J by 3 bases, with 10 bases between the two germline ends. The CDR3 DNA reads TGCGCCAGCAGCCAAGTCGGCAAGAACTACGAGCAGTACTTC. Residues: CASSQVGKNYEQYF.

CDR3 DNA: TGTGCCAGCAGCCAAGGCGGCCCCCAAGGGGAGACCCAGTACTTC. Translation gives CASSQGGPQGETQYF. The rearrangement uses TRBV4-2 and TRBJ2-5, with no clear D. This CDR3 has 15 amino acids. Trimming removed 1 base at V and 5 bases at J, with 14 bases between. Germline CDR1 and CDR2: LGHNA and YNFKEQ.

The chain uses TRBV6-5 and TRBJ1-2; D uncertain. Trimming left V 8 bases short and J 7 bases short, with 20 bases between. The CDR3 has 14 residues. Looked up from germline, CDR1 is MNHEY and CDR2 is SVGAGI. The CDR3 DNA sequence: TGTGCCAGCGTAGCGGGCACCTTATCCGGTGGCTACACCTTC. This encodes CASVAGTLSGGYTF.

This clone was counted only a few times. This rearrangement joins TRBV2 to TRBJ1-4; D gene ambiguous. V gave up 3 bases and J gave up 10 bases, with 12 bases separating them. The CDR3 is 13 residues long. Germline assignment: CDR1 SNHLY and CDR2 FYNNEI. The chain's CDR3 is CASSEGSVGKLFF. DNA for the CDR3: TGTGCCAGCAGTGAGGGGAGCGTTGGAAAACTGTTTTTT. The variable domain in full, completed from reference TRBV2 and TRBJ1-4, reads EPEVTQTPSHQVTQMGQEVILRCVPISNHLYFYWYRQILGQKVEFLVSFYNNEISEKSEIFDDQFSVERPDGSNFTLKIRSTKLEDSAMYFCASSEGSVGKLFFGSGTQLSVL.

The rearrangement uses TRBV30 and TRBJ2-5, with a tentative D call TRBD1 (6 bases). Germline lookup yields CDR1 GTSNPN and CDR2 SVGIG (reference sequence). The CDR3 runs to 14 residues. With 3 bases removed from V and 5 bases from J, the gap between germline ends came to 16 bases. CDR3 in DNA: TGTGCCTGGAGCGGGATCAGGGGCCGGGAGACCCAGTACTTC. Protein sequence: CAWSGIRGRETQYF.